These 24 T cell receptor beta chains were sequenced from one sample in a study of CD8 T cells in ankylosing spondylitis. From the 5' RACE reads, TCRdb called clonotypes with MiXCR, one entry per CDR3 protein. The sample carries a few hundred thousand distinct CDR3 sequences, roughly 20% recorded once. Sequenced sample: blood, either unsorted or a sorted T cell fraction (not recorded which). Receptors were obtained from a male donor with ankylosing spondylitis or in good health (not recorded which).

Many counts were recorded for this clonotype. This chain links TRBV9 with TRBJ2-1; TRBD2 agrees at 12 bases. The trim removed 4 bases at V and 2 bases at J, leaving 7 bases unmatched. From germline, CDR1 is SGDLS and CDR2 YYNGEE. The CDR3 has 17 residues. The CDR3 region is CASSPRLAGAPYNEQFF. The DNA for the CDR3 is TGTGCCAGCAGCCCCCGACTAGCGGGAGCCCCCTACAATGAGCAGTTCTTC.

This sequence joins TRBV10-1 and TRBJ2-2; D is ambiguous. The CDR3 runs 9 residues. Per the germline V gene, CDR1 is WNHNN and CDR2 is SYGVQD (reference sequence). Trimming cost V 11 bases and J 6 bases, with 4 bases left between them. The CDR3 region has the DNA TGCGCCGTGGCCGGGGAGCTGTTTTTT. As protein: CAVAGELFF.

The genes are TRBV27 and TRBJ2-5; 8 bases are shared with TRBD1. The CDR3 sequence is 19 residues long. V shed 0 bases, J shed 5 bases, and the junction held 17 bases outside the gene matches. Looked up from germline, CDR1 is MNHEY and CDR2 is SMNVEV (reference sequence). The CDR3 DNA reads TGTGCCAGCAGTTTATCGCCCCCCCGGGGGCAGGGGGCGAGGGAGACCCAGTACTTC. This sequence encodes CASSLSPPRGQGARETQYF.

V usage is TRBV7-2 and J usage is TRBJ2-5; D is possibly TRBD1 or TRBD2 (6 bases each). The germline CDR1 and CDR2 sequences are SGHTA and FQGNSA. The CDR3 totals 15 residues. Trimming removed 1 base from V and 1 base from J, with 10 bases in between. CDR3 sequence (DNA): TGTGCCAGCAGCTTAGAATCGGGGGCCCAAGAGACCCAGTACTTC. Translated, it gives CASSLESGAQETQYF.

Many counts were recorded for this clonotype. The CDR3 region has the DNA TGTGCCAGCAGCCCTGGGACAGCTGAAGCTTTCTTT. Encoded protein: CASSPGTAEAFF. The chain combines TRBV28 with TRBJ1-1; 7 bases fit TRBD1. The CDR3 sequence is 12 residues long. CDR1 and CDR2 from the germline V gene are MDHEN and SYDVKM. Germline trimming cut 6 bases from V and 6 bases from J; bases unmatched to any gene: 4.

The V and J genes are TRBV28 and TRBJ1-5; tentative D call: TRBD1 (6 bases). The CDR3 covers 15 residues. V lost 3 bases to trimming and J lost 5 bases, with 14 bases between them. Germline V gene sequence: CDR1 MDHEN, CDR2 SYDVKM. The CDR3 is CASSLLGGLDQPQHF. The CDR3 DNA is TGTGCCAGCAGTTTGCTGGGGGGGCTGGATCAGCCCCAGCATTTT.

As regards this clonotype: It may be a read error: a sequence one base away is much more abundant. CDR3 loop: CVSSATGNTGELFF. For the CDR3, the DNA is TGCGTCAGCAGCGCGACAGGGAACACCGGGGAGCTGTTTTTT. The V call is TRBV5-1, the J call TRBJ2-2; tentatively, D is TRBD1 (6 bases). In germline, CDR1 is SGHRS, CDR2 YFSETQ. The CDR3 totals 14 residues.

The rearrangement uses TRBV10-2 and TRBJ1-5; weak D call: TRBD1 (5 bases). The CDR3 length is 12 residues. The germline V and J ends were trimmed by 9 bases and 6 bases, with 12 bases remaining between them. CDR1 is WSHSY, CDR2 SAAADI, per germline. CDR3 nucleotides: TGCGCCAGGCGGGACTATCCTCAGCCCCAGCATTTT. Encoded protein: CARRDYPQPQHF.

The J gene is TRBJ2-1, the V gene TRBV7-3; D might be TRBD1 (5 bases). V was pared by 2 bases and J by 8 bases, with 10 bases between. CDR3 length: 13 amino acids. Germline loops: CDR1 SGHTA, CDR2 FQGTGA. The CDR3 region is CASSLDWGYEQFF. For the CDR3, the DNA is TGTGCCAGCAGCTTAGATTGGGGCTATGAGCAGTTCTTC.

The chain carries TRBV6-5 and TRBJ2-5; D possibly uses TRBD1 or TRBD2 (5 bases each). The V and J ends lost 6 bases and 7 bases respectively, with 9 bases between them. Germline V CDR1 and CDR2: MNHEY, SVGAGI. This CDR3 region has 11 residues. The CDR3 loop is CASSSGGTQYF. DNA for the CDR3: TGTGCCAGCAGCTCTGGGGGGACCCAGTACTTC.

This chain connects TRBV6-5 to TRBJ2-1; the match to TRBD2 covers 11 bases. Germline V CDR1 and CDR2: MNHEY, SVGAGI. J was trimmed by 7 bases and V by 2 bases; bases with no gene match: 4. The CDR3 is 15 amino acids. This CDR3 reads CASSYGGLAANEQFF. The CDR3 DNA follows: TGTGCCAGCAGTTACGGGGGACTAGCGGCAAATGAGCAGTTCTTC.

This clonotype was detected only a few times. The V gene is TRBV20-1, the J gene TRBJ2-5; TRBD2 matches at 9 bases. The CDR3 length is 15 residues. CDR1 and CDR2 (germline): DFQATT, SNEGSKA (reference sequence). The ends lost 2 bases at V and 1 base at J; junction bases unmatched: 5. CDR3 in amino acids: CSARSPGLAQETQYF. The CDR3 DNA reads TGCAGTGCTAGATCGCCGGGACTAGCCCAAGAGACCCAGTACTTC.

This clonotype turned up a few times. This chain joins TRBV6-1 and TRBJ1-5; D call uncertain. CDR1 is MNHNS and CDR2 is SASEGT in the germline V gene. The V end was cut by 10 bases, the J end by 4 bases, with 14 bases between. CDR3 length: 13 amino acids. CDR3 region: CATAWGLNQPQHF. The CDR3 DNA reads TGTGCCACAGCCTGGGGATTAAATCAGCCCCAGCATTTT.

This chain uses TRBV11-1 with TRBJ2-1; D is possibly TRBD2 (6 bases). This CDR3 comprises 16 residues. The V end lost 1 base, the J end lost 5 bases, and 15 bases lay between the germline ends. The germline gives CDR1 SGHAT, CDR2 FQDESV (reference sequence). CDR3 DNA: TGTGCCAGCAGCTTAGAGGGGCCGGGGAGGAACAATGAGCAGTTCTTC. It translates to CASSLEGPGRNNEQFF.

About this clonotype itself: A much larger clone differs from this one at a single base, so this may be a read error. The chain has TRBV20-1 and TRBJ2-2, with D hard to call. The V end was cut by 6 bases, the J end by 1 base, with 15 bases between. There are 15 residues in the CDR3. The V gene's germline CDR1 is DFQATT and CDR2 SNEGSKA (reference sequence). The CDR3 spells CSAGPQSLNTGELFF. The DNA for the CDR3 is TGCAGTGCCGGCCCCCAGAGTTTGAACACCGGGGAGCTGTTTTTT.

V usage is TRBV29-1 and J usage is TRBJ1-1; possible D gene TRBD1, 6 bases. This CDR3 is built from 11 residues. Trimming stripped 5 bases from V and 7 bases from J, with 11 bases between. The germline V gene encodes CDR1 SQVTM and CDR2 ANQGSEA. The CDR3 DNA sequence: TGCAGCGTTCGGGGGGCGGGTGAAGCTTTCTTT. Its translation is CSVRGAGEAFF.

This clonotype occurred a few times. The V call is TRBV3-1, the J call TRBJ2-1; D may be TRBD2 (6 bases). Germline lookup yields CDR1 LGHDT and CDR2 YNNKEL (reference sequence). V was pared by 1 base and J by 1 base, with 20 bases between. The CDR3 runs 19 residues. The CDR3 DNA sequence: TGTGCCAGCAGCCAAGGAACTCCCGCGCGGGACGAGTCCTACAATGAGCAGTTCTTC. Protein product: CASSQGTPARDESYNEQFF.

This sequence joins TRBV3-1 and TRBJ2-4, with D hard to call. Looked up from germline, CDR1 is LGHDT and CDR2 is YNNKEL (reference sequence). The CDR3 contains 12 residues. V lost 1 base, J lost 10 bases, and 8 bases lay in between. Here the CDR3 DNA reads TGTGCCAGCAGCCAAGGTCCCCTTATTCAGTACTTC. This sequence encodes CASSQGPLIQYF.

This clonotype was counted between two and nine times. The CDR3 protein is CASSQNSYEQYV. The CDR3 nucleotides read TGTGCCAGCAGCCAAAACTCCTACGAGCAGTACGTC. The chain recombines TRBV12-3 or TRBV12-4 with TRBJ2-7; D ambiguous. This CDR3 comprises 12 residues. Trimming took 6 bases from V and 0 from J, leaving 6 bases between them.

The chain links TRBV12-3 or TRBV12-4 to TRBJ2-1; tentatively, D is TRBD2 (6 bases). This CDR3 comprises 16 residues. V was pared by 3 bases and J by 3 bases, with 15 bases between. As DNA, the CDR3 is TGTGCCAGCAGTTTGCTCTCTCCAGCGGGCTACAATGAGCAGTTCTTC. Its protein product is CASSLLSPAGYNEQFF.

About this clonotype: Possible read error: a much larger clone is one base away. This sequence joins TRBV29-1 and TRBJ1-1, with a tentative D call TRBD1 (5 bases). The CDR3 totals 11 residues. V lost 5 bases and J 10 bases, leaving 14 bases between the germline ends. From germline, CDR1 is SQVTM and CDR2 ANQGSEA. The CDR3 nucleotides read TGCAGCGTTCGGGACCGACTTGCAGCTTTCTTT. This codes for CSVRDRLAAFF.

This clonotype was recorded a few times. This rearrangement joins TRBV20-1 to TRBJ2-2; 8 bases are a match to TRBD1. Germline CDR1 and CDR2: DFQATT and SNEGSKA (reference sequence). The CDR3 totals 17 residues. V dropped 2 bases and J dropped 1; count of bases not matched to a gene: 9. This CDR3 is CSARKGGGTGNTGELFF. The CDR3 DNA is TGCAGTGCTAGAAAAGGGGGTGGGACAGGGAACACCGGGGAGCTGTTTTTT.

This clonotype was recorded a few times. The chain recombines TRBV5-5 with TRBJ2-1, with 8 bases lining up with TRBD2. CDR3 length: 16 amino acids. CDR1 is SGHKS, CDR2 YYEKEE, per germline (reference sequence). Trimming cost V 2 bases and J 2 bases; bases outside gene matches: 6. The CDR3 sequence is CASSFQAGVPYNEQFF. The CDR3 bases are TGTGCCAGCAGCTTCCAAGCGGGAGTGCCCTACAATGAGCAGTTCTTC.

The J gene is TRBJ2-2, the V gene TRBV29-1; no clear D. With 4 bases removed from V and 0 bases from J, the gap between germline ends came to 12 bases. CDR1 is SQVTM, CDR2 ANQGSEA, per germline. This CDR3 is built from 15 residues. The CDR3 is CSVVRGPANTGELFF. The CDR3 nucleotides read TGCAGCGTTGTACGAGGACCCGCGAACACCGGGGAGCTGTTTTTT.